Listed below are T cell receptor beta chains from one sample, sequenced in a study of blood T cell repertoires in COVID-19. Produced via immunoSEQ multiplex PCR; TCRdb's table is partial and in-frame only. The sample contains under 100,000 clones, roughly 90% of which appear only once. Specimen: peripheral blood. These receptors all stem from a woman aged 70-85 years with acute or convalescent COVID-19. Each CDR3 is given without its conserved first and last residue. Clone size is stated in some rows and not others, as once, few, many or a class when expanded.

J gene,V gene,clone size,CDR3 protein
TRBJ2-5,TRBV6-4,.,ASAPLANPQETQY
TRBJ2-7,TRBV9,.,ASSEGVSYEQY
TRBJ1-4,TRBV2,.,ASSGQLRGGERTNEKLF
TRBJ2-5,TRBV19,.,ASSKNGQGFGTQY
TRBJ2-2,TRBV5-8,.,ASSLGRVTNTGELF
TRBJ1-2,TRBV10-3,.,AISLGGNYGHT
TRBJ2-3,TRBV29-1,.,SVEQGTDTQY
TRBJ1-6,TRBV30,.,AWSVTGNSPLH
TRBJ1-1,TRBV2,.,ASSVELNTEAF
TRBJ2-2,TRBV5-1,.,ASTDYTGELF
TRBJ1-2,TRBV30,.,AWKRSGYGYT
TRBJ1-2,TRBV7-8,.,ASSLKGAGRGYGYT
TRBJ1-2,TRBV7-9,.,ASSLGTGSYGYT
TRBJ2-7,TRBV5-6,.,ASSFDRGAYEQY
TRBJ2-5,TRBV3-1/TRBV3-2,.,ASSRRTNQETQY
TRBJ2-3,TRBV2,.,ASRPGTPTDTQY
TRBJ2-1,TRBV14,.,ASSRVDRVWEYNEQF
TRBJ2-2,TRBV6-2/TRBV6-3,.,ASSYRDYMNTGELF
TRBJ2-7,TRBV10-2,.,ASGQGSSYEQY
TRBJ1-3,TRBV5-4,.,ASSLWQGGISSGNTIY
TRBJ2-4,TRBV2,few,ASSEVMWGPKNIQY
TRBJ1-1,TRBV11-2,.,ASSLDIIGGAEAF
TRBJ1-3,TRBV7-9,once,ASSFGQGTGNTIY
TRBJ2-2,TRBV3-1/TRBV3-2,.,ASSQVFGQGISGTGELF
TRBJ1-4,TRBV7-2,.,ASSLGFRGEKLF
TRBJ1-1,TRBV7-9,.,ASSKNTGVNTEAF
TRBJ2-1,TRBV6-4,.,ASSVGGGNYNEQF
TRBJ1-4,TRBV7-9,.,ASSLVVGQAYEKLF
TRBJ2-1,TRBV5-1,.,ASVAWVQSGTPSGRQF